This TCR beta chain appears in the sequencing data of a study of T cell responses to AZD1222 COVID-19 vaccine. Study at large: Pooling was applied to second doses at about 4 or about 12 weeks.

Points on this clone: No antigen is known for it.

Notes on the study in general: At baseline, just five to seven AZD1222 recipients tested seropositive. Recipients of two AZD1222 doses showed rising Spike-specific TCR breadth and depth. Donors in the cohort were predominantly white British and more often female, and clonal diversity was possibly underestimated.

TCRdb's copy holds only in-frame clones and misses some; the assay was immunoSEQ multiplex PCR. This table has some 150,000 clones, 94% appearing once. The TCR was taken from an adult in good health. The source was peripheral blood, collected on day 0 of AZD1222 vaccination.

CDR3 sequence reads: CASSRRNQGETQYF. The CDR3 DNA sequence: TGTGCCAGTAGTCGCAGAAACCAAGGGGAGACCCAGTACTTC. V usage is TRBV19 and J usage is TRBJ2-5; D is ambiguous. CDR3 length: 14 residues. Germline assignment: CDR1 LNHDA and CDR2 SQIVND (reference sequence). The germline V and J ends were trimmed by 5 bases and 5 bases, with 15 bases remaining between them.